Listed below are T cell receptor beta chains from one sample, sequenced in a study of blood T cell repertoires in COVID-19. Assay used: immunoSEQ multiplex PCR; TCRdb lists only in-frame clones, some missing. Altogether about 220,000 clones are present, more than 75% being singletons, with the ten largest covering under 3.5%. Sequenced material: peripheral blood. These receptors all come from a man in his forties or fifties who had recovered from COVID-19. Each CDR3 is given with its conserved first and last residue. A D gene is named only where the DNA matches it firmly. Only part of the rows carry a size: once, few, many, or a class if the clone is expanded.

d_gene	v_gene	j_gene	abundance	CDR3aa	CDR3nt
NA	TRBV7-2	TRBJ1-4	NA	CASSLVYSNNEKLFF	TGTGCCAGCAGCTTAGTGTACAGCAACAATGAAAAACTGTTTTTT
TRBD1	TRBV9	TRBJ2-5	NA	CASSPRSGTGGSGTQYF	TGTGCCAGCAGCCCTCGTTCCGGGACAGGGGGCTCGGGGACCCAGTACTTC
TRBD1	TRBV10-2	TRBJ1-1	NA	CASSPGQGAEGAFF	TGCGCCAGCAGTCCGGGACAGGGGGCTGAGGGAGCTTTCTTT
TRBD2	TRBV9	TRBJ2-5	NA	CASSARLAGDIAQETQYF	TGTGCCAGCAGCGCACGACTAGCGGGAGACATTGCACAAGAGACCCAGTACTTC
TRBD1	TRBV9	TRBJ2-6	NA	CASSEGTGASGANVLTF	TGTGCCAGCAGCGAGGGGACAGGGGCCTCTGGGGCCAACGTCCTGACTTTC
NA	TRBV24-1	TRBJ1-5	NA	CATSPNPGRVWSNQPQHF	TGTGCCACCAGCCCTAATCCCGGGCGGGTATGGAGCAATCAGCCCCAGCATTTT
NA	TRBV23-1	TRBJ2-1	NA	CASSQSRQDPYNEQFF	TGCGCCAGCAGTCAATCGAGACAGGACCCCTACAATGAGCAGTTCTTC
TRBD2	TRBV9	TRBJ2-2	NA	CASSVTGTSGPRGTGELFF	TGTGCCAGCAGCGTTACCGGGACTAGCGGGCCTCGGGGCACCGGGGAGCTGTTTTTT
NA	TRBV2	TRBJ1-1	few	CASRIGQLNTEAFF	TGTGCCAGCAGGATTGGACAGCTGAACACTGAAGCTTTCTTT
NA	TRBV6-5	TRBJ1-2	NA	CASNSQGPGNYGYTF	TGTGCCAGCAACTCTCAGGGCCCGGGCAACTATGGCTACACCTTC
TRBD2	TRBV6-5	TRBJ2-1	NA	CASSPGTSGSLEQFF	TGTGCCAGCAGCCCCGGGACTAGCGGGAGTTTGGAGCAGTTCTTC
TRBD2	TRBV12-3/TRBV12-4	TRBJ2-1	NA	CASSPGLDIKFF	TGTGCCAGCAGTCCCGGACTAGATATAAAGTTCTTC
TRBD1	TRBV6-4	TRBJ2-1	NA	CASSDSGTGRWGYNEQFF	TGTGCCAGCAGTGACTCCGGGACAGGTCGGTGGGGTTACAATGAGCAGTTCTTC
NA	TRBV12-3/TRBV12-4	TRBJ2-3	few	CASSFAGIHTQYF	TGTGCCAGCAGTTTCGCGGGGATACATACGCAGTATTTT
NA	TRBV27	TRBJ2-7	NA	CASSLTVPSSLEQYF	TGTGCCAGCAGTTTAACGGTACCCTCTTCTCTCGAGCAGTACTTC
NA	TRBV30	TRBJ1-6	NA	CAWSPQNTLHF	TGTGCCTGGAGTCCCCAGAACACCCTCCACTTT
TRBD1	TRBV6-5	TRBJ2-6	NA	CASRSTGSGANVLTF	TGTGCCAGCAGGTCGACAGGGTCTGGGGCCAACGTCCTGACTTTC
TRBD2	TRBV9	TRBJ2-1	once	CASSVGGTSGRGLFF	TGTGCCAGCAGCGTAGGTGGGACTAGCGGGAGGGGTTTATTCTTC
NA	TRBV27	TRBJ2-3	NA	CASSLGGLSTDTQYF	TGTGCCAGCAGCCTCGGGGGGCTTAGCACAGATACGCAGTATTTT
NA	TRBV19	TRBJ2-3	few	CASSIVSVDTQYF	TGTGCCAGTAGTATAGTATCGGTGGATACGCAGTATTTT
TRBD2	TRBV28	TRBJ2-3	once	CASSSTSGTRDTQYF	TGTGCCAGCAGTTCGACTAGCGGGACGAGAGATACGCAGTATTTT
NA	TRBV6-2/TRBV6-3	TRBJ1-1	NA	CASSYSITQGNTEAFF	TGTGCCAGCAGTTACTCGATCACCCAGGGGAACACTGAAGCTTTCTTT
NA	TRBV5-1	TRBJ1-2	NA	CASSSLEGSYGYTF	TGCGCCAGCAGCTCGTTGGAGGGGAGCTATGGCTACACCTTC
NA	TRBV30	TRBJ1-3	NA	CAWSVQTIGNTIYF	TGTGCCTGGAGTGTGCAGACAATCGGAAACACCATATATTTT
TRBD1	TRBV30	TRBJ1-2	NA	CAWSPSRGGQTDGYTF	TGTGCCTGGAGTCCCAGTCGAGGGGGACAGACGGATGGCTACACCTTC
NA	TRBV30	TRBJ2-7	NA	CAWSLALANYEQYF	TGTGCCTGGAGCCTTGCTTTGGCAAACTACGAGCAGTACTTC
NA	TRBV7-9	TRBJ2-7	once	CASSLGESLKYF	TGTGCCAGCAGCTTAGGTGAGAGTTTAAAGTACTTC
NA	TRBV2	TRBJ1-2	NA	CAGARDTANYGYTF	TGTGCCGGTGCCCGGGACACCGCTAACTATGGCTACACCTTC
TRBD1	TRBV19	TRBJ2-5	NA	CASSAWTGVGETQYF	TGTGCCAGTAGTGCATGGACAGGGGTCGGGGAGACCCAGTACTTC
NA	TRBV18	TRBJ1-1	NA	CASSPRETGLTNTEAFF	TGTGCCAGCTCACCCAGAGAGACAGGTTTGACCAACACTGAAGCTTTCTTT
TRBD1	TRBV27	TRBJ2-7	NA	CASSSTGVGTYEQYF	TGTGCCAGCAGTTCGACAGGGGTCGGGACCTACGAGCAGTACTTC
TRBD2	TRBV20-1	TRBJ2-5	NA	CSASNEIAGGPLTQYF	TGCAGTGCTAGTAACGAAATAGCGGGAGGGCCGTTGACCCAGTACTTC
TRBD2	TRBV20-1	TRBJ2-1	NA	CSASRGSGQGEQFF	TGCAGTGCTAGTCGCGGGAGTGGGCAAGGTGAGCAGTTCTTC
TRBD2	TRBV19	TRBJ2-2	NA	CASSASGGSTGELFF	TGTGCCAGTAGTGCCTCGGGGGGGAGCACCGGGGAGCTGTTTTTT
TRBD2	TRBV7-9	TRBJ2-1	NA	CASSLVVSGGSSYNEQFF	TGTGCCAGCAGCTTAGTTGTTAGCGGGGGGAGCTCCTACAATGAGCAGTTCTTC
NA	TRBV23-1	TRBJ1-1	NA	CASKCRQAVSGNTEAFF	TGCGCCAGCAAGTGTAGGCAGGCTGTGAGTGGGAACACTGAAGCTTTCTTT
NA	TRBV28	TRBJ2-6	NA	CASSVAGSGANVLTF	TGTGCCAGCAGTGTAGCAGGGTCTGGGGCCAACGTCCTGACTTTC
NA	TRBV18	TRBJ2-1	NA	CASSPSGIYNEQFF	TGTGCCAGCTCACCTAGCGGTATCTACAATGAGCAGTTCTTC
TRBD2	TRBV3-1/TRBV3-2	TRBJ2-5	NA	CASSQEKTSGSRETQYF	TGTGCCAGCAGCCAAGAGAAGACTAGCGGGAGTCGGGAGACCCAGTACTTC